This record concerns one T cell receptor (beta chain) sequence. Its specificity is not known. The data were taken from a study of blood T cells in healthy people across ages. Study-wide results and limits: TCR beta diversity per million T cells fell roughly linearly with age.

The use of a sample-barcoded 5' primer and a J-beta primer mix characterized a second PCR of roughly 7 to 11 cycles. TCRdb ran MiXCR on the 5' RACE reads and lists one entry per CDR3 protein. Here the sample spans hundreds of thousands of distinct CDR3 sequences, 58% being singletons. This CDR3 has 14 residues. Germline CDR1 SNHLY, CDR2 FYNNEI. V lost 3 bases to trimming and J lost 6 bases; unmatched junction nucleotides: 3. The sequence was collected from a man aged 55 to 70 in good health. The sample taken for sequencing was blood. The chain uses TRBV2 and TRBJ2-5; 11 nucleotides align to TRBD1. DNA for the CDR3: TGTGCCAGCAGTGAGGACAGGGGGCAAAAGACCCAGTACTTC. Encoded protein: CASSEDRGQKTQYF.